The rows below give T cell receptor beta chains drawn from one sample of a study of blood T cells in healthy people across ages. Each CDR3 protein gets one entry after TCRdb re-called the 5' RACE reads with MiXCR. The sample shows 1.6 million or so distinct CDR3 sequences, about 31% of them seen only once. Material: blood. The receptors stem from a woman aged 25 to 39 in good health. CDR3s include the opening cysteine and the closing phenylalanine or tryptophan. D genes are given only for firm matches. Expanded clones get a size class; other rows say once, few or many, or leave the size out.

TGTGCCAGCTCACCCGGGACGAACGCCGGTCAGCCCCAGCATTTT,CASSPGTNAGQPQHF,TRBV18,NA,TRBJ1-5,NA
TGTGCCAGCAGCCCCAGCGGCAGCCTCTACACAGATACGCAGTATTTT,CASSPSGSLYTDTQYF,TRBV7-9,NA,TRBJ2-3,NA
TGCAGCGTTGTAGTCCACGACAGGGGGGCCTACGAGCAGTACTTC,CSVVVHDRGAYEQYF,TRBV29-1,NA,TRBJ2-7,TRBD1
TGTGCCAGCAGTGGTGGGACAGGGTCTGACAATGAGCAGTTCTTC,CASSGGTGSDNEQFF,TRBV6-1,NA,TRBJ2-1,TRBD1
TGTGCCAGCAGCTTGGGGGGACAGATCCAAGAGACCCAGTACTTC,CASSLGGQIQETQYF,TRBV7-9,many,TRBJ2-5,NA
TGTGCCAGCAGTTTATCCAGGGGGATTCAGACCGGGGAGCTGTTTTTT,CASSLSRGIQTGELFF,TRBV27,NA,TRBJ2-2,TRBD1
TGTGCCAGCAGTGAATACATGGACAGTTTTAATGAAAAACTGTTTTTT,CASSEYMDSFNEKLFF,TRBV6-1,few,TRBJ1-4,NA
TGCGCCAGCAGTGCGGGACTAGCGGGTCCCTCCCACGAGCAGTACTTC,CASSAGLAGPSHEQYF,TRBV5-1,NA,TRBJ2-7,TRBD2
TGCGCCAGCAGCTTGGGGACAGGGGTAGGGGAAAAACTGTTTTTT,CASSLGTGVGEKLFF,TRBV5-1,NA,TRBJ1-4,TRBD1
TGCGCCAGCAGCCATCCCCCGTCCGGGACAGGCGGGTCTAACTATGGCTACACCTTC,CASSHPPSGTGGSNYGYTF,TRBV4-1,few,TRBJ1-2,TRBD1
TGCGCCAGCAGCTCCTCGACCGGGACTAACTCCTACAATGAGCAGTTCTTC,CASSSSTGTNSYNEQFF,TRBV5-1,NA,TRBJ2-1,TRBD2
TGTGCCAGCAGTTACGCCCAGCGGGGGCGAGAGACCCAGTACTTC,CASSYAQRGRETQYF,TRBV6-5,NA,TRBJ2-5,TRBD2
TGTGCCAGCAGCGACTCCGGACAGGGGGATCAGCCCCAGCATTTT,CASSDSGQGDQPQHF,TRBV7-2,few,TRBJ1-5,TRBD1